A selection of T cell receptor beta chains follows, all from one sample in a study of CD8+CD57+ T cells in acquired aplastic anemia. In TCRdb, the reads were re-called with MiXCR into one record per CDR3 protein. The table records some 180,000 distinct CDR3 sequences, almost 50% of them present only once. The sequencing sample was made of sorted CD4+, CD8+, or CD8+CD57+ T cells (not recorded which) from PBMCs. These receptor sequences come from a human donor with aplastic anemia. Both conserved end residues are part of each CDR3. The D gene is left open where the match is weak. The size entry is marked missing in some rows and otherwise reads once, few, many or a size class.

j_call,clone_size,d_call,v_call,cdr3_nt,cdr3_aa
TRBJ2-3,many,TRBD1,TRBV24-1,TGTGCCACCAGTGATCCCGGGACAGATTTCGCAGATACGCAGTATTTT,CATSDPGTDFADTQYF
TRBJ2-1,once,.,TRBV10-2,TGCGCCAGCAGACTAGACTCCTACAATGAGCAGTTCTTC,CASRLDSYNEQFF
TRBJ1-3,many,.,TRBV30,TGTGCCTGGAGTGTACAAGTTACCTCTGGAAACACCATATATTTT,CAWSVQVTSGNTIYF
TRBJ1-1,.,TRBD1,TRBV5-1,TGCGCCAGCAGCAAGGGGACAGCTCTGGGGGAAGCTTTCTTT,CASSKGTALGEAFF
TRBJ2-3,.,.,TRBV9,TGTGCCAGCAGCGTAGGGCAGGATACGCAGTATTTT,CASSVGQDTQYF
TRBJ1-2,many,.,TRBV6-5,TGTGCCAGCAGTTATAAACGGCCAGGGCCTAACTATGGCTACACCTTC,CASSYKRPGPNYGYTF
TRBJ2-3,many,.,TRBV7-6,TGTGCCAGCAGCCTGTCGGGGCAGCCGGATACGCAGTATTTT,CASSLSGQPDTQYF
TRBJ2-2,many,.,TRBV5-1,TGCGCCAGCAGCAGAGGGTCGAACACCGGGGAGCTGTTTTTT,CASSRGSNTGELFF
TRBJ1-6,.,.,TRBV15,TGTGCCACCAGCAGAGAGGCAGGGAATTCACCCCTCCACTTT,CATSREAGNSPLHF
TRBJ2-7,many,TRBD2,TRBV6-1,TGTGCCAGCAGTCGACTAGCCCTGTACAGCTCCTACGAGCAGTACTTC,CASSRLALYSSYEQYF
TRBJ2-1,.,.,TRBV30,TGTGCCTGGACGGGTTCGGAAAGCTCCTACAATGAGCAGTTCTTC,CAWTGSESSYNEQFF
TRBJ2-1,many,TRBD1,TRBV7-3,TGTGCCAGCAGCTTAACGGGACAGGAGAGGGGGGATGAGCAGTTCTTC,CASSLTGQERGDEQFF
TRBJ2-7,.,.,TRBV6-2/TRBV6-3,TGTGCCAGCGAAAGGACACCTAGTACCTACGAGCAGTACTTC,CASERTPSTYEQYF
TRBJ1-1,.,.,TRBV6-1,TGTGCCAGCAGTGAATTTTCCGCGGGTAACACTGAAGCTTTCTTT,CASSEFSAGNTEAFF
TRBJ2-3,.,.,TRBV7-2,TGTGCCAGCAGCTTATCCCCCGAAGATACGCAGTATTTT,CASSLSPEDTQYF
TRBJ1-1,many,.,TRBV4-2,TGTGCCAGCAGCCAAAACGCCGACGGTTTGGGCACTGAAGCTTTCTTT,CASSQNADGLGTEAFF
TRBJ1-2,.,.,TRBV28,TGTGCCAGCAGCCCCCCGGGACGGGTTAACTATGGCTACACCTTC,CASSPPGRVNYGYTF
TRBJ1-1,.,TRBD1,TRBV12-3/TRBV12-4,TGTGCCAGCATGAGGACAGGTGGGAACACTGAAGCTTTCTTT,CASMRTGGNTEAFF